A selection of T cell receptor beta chains follows, all from one sample in a study of blood T cell repertoires in COVID-19. The method was immunoSEQ multiplex PCR; TCRdb's version includes in-frame clones alone and lacks a portion of them. The sample shows under 200,000 clones, over 75% of them seen only once. The specimen was PBMCs or T cells enriched from blood (not recorded which). The receptor source for this set is a woman aged 50 to 65 who had recovered from COVID-19. Each CDR3 is given with its conserved first and last residue. The D gene is left open where the match is weak. Some rows mark clone size as missing; the rest say once, few, many or name a class of expanded clone.

>TRBJ2-3|TRBV4-1|once|TRBD2
TGCGCCAGCAGCCAAGACGGCGGCACTAGCGGGGGAAACACAGATACGCAGTATTTT
CASSQDGGTSGGNTDTQYF
>TRBJ2-1|TRBV19|-|-
TGTGCCAGTACCAACGTTGGGGGCGGCAATGAGCAGTTCTTC
CASTNVGGGNEQFF
>TRBJ2-7|TRBV5-1|-|-
TGCGCCAGAGGACAGCCCGACGAGCAGTACTTC
CARGQPDEQYF
>TRBJ1-1|TRBV4-3|-|-
TGCGCCAGCAGCCAAGAGGCAGGGGCGATGAACACTGAAGCTTTCTTT
CASSQEAGAMNTEAFF
>TRBJ2-7|TRBV6-5|-|-
TGTGCCAGCATACTAGACCGAAGCTCCTACGAGCAGTACTTC
CASILDRSSYEQYF
>TRBJ2-3|TRBV6-5|-|-
TGTGCCAGCAGACTTCGGGACACTCAAGATACGCAGTATTTT
CASRLRDTQDTQYF
>TRBJ2-5|TRBV2|-|-
TGTGCCAGCAGTTCCGGGACATCTAATAGGTACCAAGAGACCCAGTACTTC
CASSSGTSNRYQETQYF
>TRBJ2-1|TRBV12-5|-|TRBD1
TGTGCTAGTGGCCCGACAGGGGGTTCCTACAATGAGCAGTTCTTC
CASGPTGGSYNEQFF
>TRBJ1-5|TRBV30|-|-
TGTGCCTGGAGTGATTCGGGGATTCAGCCCCAGCATTTT
CAWSDSGIQPQHF
>TRBJ2-7|TRBV7-2|-|TRBD1
TGTGCCAGCAGCTTAGCAGGGGTCAGGGGGCACGAGCAGTACTTC
CASSLAGVRGHEQYF